This T cell receptor (beta chain) emerged from a study of radiation and T cells in renal cell carcinoma (dated by TCRdb to between 2020 and 2021). With respect to the entire study: The samples were obtained from a clinical trial, where primary renal cell carcinomas were treated with 15 Gy stereotactic body radiation therapy and then removed by nephrectomy 4 weeks afterward. In total, roughly 51 samples underwent TCR beta sequencing: some 25 tumors plus 27 peripheral blood samples. Across all 50 or so samples, under 4,500,000 unique CDR3 nucleotide sequences, encoding 2,658,974 unique CDR3 amino acid sequences, were identified.

TCR beta libraries were generated from genomic DNA with the immunoSEQ kit, following the manufacturer's recommendations. To prepare libraries, a first multiplex PCR with proprietary primers was run, followed by a second PCR that added unique barcodes, and a bead cleanup was done after each round. Each sample batch included a kit-provided positive control reaction and a negative control reaction. The final libraries were assessed on an Agilent 4200 TapeStation D1000 ScreenTape, pooled by volume, and quantified by qPCR. Sequencing was performed on an Illumina NextSeq500 with a MidOutput 150-cycle cartridge, and 156 Read1 and 15 Index1 cycles were run with kit custom primers. The pooled library was loaded at around 0.98 pM, with a roughly 21% PhiX control spiked in. As for the authors' bioinformatics: The vendor-processed data were analyzed in R, and a clonotype was defined as all T cells that share the same CDR3 nucleotide sequence. For clone abundance analyses, frequencies were normalized to the 10,000 most abundant clones per sample. Public T cell clones, which averaged fewer than five per sample, were removed prior to analysis. A difference in abundance of at least 32-fold between compartments was used to define tumor-enriched and baseline blood-enriched clonotypes. A beta-binomial differential abundance model was used to identify clonotypes that expanded or contracted between blood time points. The Baroni-Urbani and Buser coefficient was used to measure tumor-blood repertoire similarity, and groups were compared with two-tailed Wilcoxon tests in R. TCRdb stores this immuneACCESS table with in-frame sequences only. Part of the clones is absent; in the studies checked, under half of the shortfall reflects unresolved V genes, and no reason is known for the rest. D and trimming were read from the DNA, whereas the V and J calls and clone size are those reported in that table. For this sample there are about 91,000 clones; roughly four fifths appear just once. Together, the top ten hold less than 7% of the sample.

On the study overall, not on this receptor specifically: Top tumor clonotypes rose in blood from baseline to 2 weeks post-radiation, then contracted by 4 weeks, suggesting transient expansion of tumor-resident clones. Because pretreatment tumor biopsies were not available, the study could not determine whether clonotypes were already present within the tumor at baseline. Effects of radiation dose or scheduling on the TCR repertoire could not be addressed with the single-armed trial design. Changes in the blood repertoire were not tracked past 4 weeks after treatment.

Worth noting for this clone: No cognate antigen has been identified for it. No qualities accompany the bases; no much larger clone lies one base away.

The sample's time point label, decoded: baseline pretreatment blood. The treatment or condition label for this specimen denotes: 15 Gy SBRT to primary tumor, nephrectomy 4 weeks later. To track tumor-enriched clonotypes, serial peripheral blood was sampled from radiation-treated patients at baseline and at 2 weeks and 4 weeks after SBRT. Every patient had renal cell carcinoma of clear cell pathology. The QIAamp DNA Blood Mini Kit (Qiagen) was used to prepare genomic DNA for TCR sequencing. The analyses included only samples that passed all quality control checks. V and J lose 7 bases and 1 base, and a span of 24 bases separates them. The CDR3 spans 19 residues, from the cysteine through the phenylalanine. CDR3 DNA only is kept here, 57 bases in frame from base 1. The germline V gene sets CDR1 to SGDLS and CDR2 to YYNGEE.

This TCR derives from a man in his sixties with renal cell carcinoma. The starting material was blood, obtained from a patient whose treatment included radiotherapy and nephrectomy. The rearranged chain carries TRBV9 and TRBJ2-6; TRBD2 is possibly the D segment (5 matching bases). CDR3 protein: CASAPTTGSVLSGANVLTF. In nucleotide form, the sequence is TGTGCCAGCGCCCCCACTACGGGTAGCGTCCTATCTGGGGCCAACGTCCTGACTTTC.